This T cell receptor beta chain was identified during a study of beta chain features in type 1 diabetes. Broader study findings: Within each of all four CD4+ subsets, Type 1 diabetes patients had TCRB CDR3s that were moderately but significantly shorter. Within patients, naive, central memory and Treg TCRB repertoires seemed more similar than within healthy donors.

As for this clone: Its specificity is unknown.

Trimming shortened V by 4 bases and J by 2 bases, and 9 bases separated the two germline ends. The CDR3 loop spans 13 amino acids. Germline-derived CDR1 and CDR2 are SGHKS and YYEKEE (reference sequence). Every isolated RNA sample was fully reverse transcribed, so sequencing captured expressed TCRB transcripts. The assay was immunoSEQ multiplex PCR, and TCRdb's table has in-frame clones only and misses some. The table includes hundreds of thousands of clones, about 14% detected once. The chain is built from TRBV5-5 and TRBJ2-5, with D possibly matching TRBD1 (5 bases). The material sequenced was naive CD4+ T cells from blood. This clonotype was sampled from a young man with type 1 diabetes. DNA for the CDR3: TGTGCCAGCAGCCCAGGGCCACAAGAGACCCAGTACTTC. Translation gives CASSPGPQETQYF.